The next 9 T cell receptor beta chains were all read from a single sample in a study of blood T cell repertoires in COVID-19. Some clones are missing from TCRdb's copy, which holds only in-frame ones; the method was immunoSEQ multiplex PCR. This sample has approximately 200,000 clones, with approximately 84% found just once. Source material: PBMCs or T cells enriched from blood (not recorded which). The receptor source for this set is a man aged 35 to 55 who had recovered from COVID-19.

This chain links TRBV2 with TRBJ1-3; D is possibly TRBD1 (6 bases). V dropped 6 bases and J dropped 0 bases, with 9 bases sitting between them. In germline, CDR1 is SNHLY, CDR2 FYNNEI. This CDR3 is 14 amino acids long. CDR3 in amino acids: CASSAGDSGNTIYF. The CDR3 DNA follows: TGTGCCAGCAGCGCAGGGGACTCTGGAAACACCATATATTTT.

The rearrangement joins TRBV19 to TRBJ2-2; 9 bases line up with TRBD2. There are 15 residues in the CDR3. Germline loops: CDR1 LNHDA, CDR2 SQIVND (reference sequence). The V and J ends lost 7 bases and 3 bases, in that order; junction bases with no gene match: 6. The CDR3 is CASKRAGGDTGELFF. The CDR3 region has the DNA TGTGCCAGTAAGCGTGCGGGGGGGGACACCGGGGAGCTGTTTTTT.

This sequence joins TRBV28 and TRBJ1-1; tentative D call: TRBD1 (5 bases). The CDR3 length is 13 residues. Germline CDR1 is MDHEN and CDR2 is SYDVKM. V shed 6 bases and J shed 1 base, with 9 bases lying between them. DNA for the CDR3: TGTGCCAGCAGGGAAACAGGGAACACTGAAGCTTTCTTT. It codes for CASRETGNTEAFF.

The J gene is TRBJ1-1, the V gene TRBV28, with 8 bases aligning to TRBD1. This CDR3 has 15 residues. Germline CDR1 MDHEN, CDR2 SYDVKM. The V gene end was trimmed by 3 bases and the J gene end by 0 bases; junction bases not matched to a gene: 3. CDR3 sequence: CASSFTGGMNTEAFF. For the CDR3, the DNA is TGTGCCAGCAGTTTTACAGGGGGGATGAACACTGAAGCTTTCTTT. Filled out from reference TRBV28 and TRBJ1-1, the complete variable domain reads DVKVTQSSRYLVKRTGEKVFLECVQDMDHENMFWYRQDPGLGLRLIYFSYDVKMKEKGDIPEGYSVSREKKERFSLILESASTNQTSMYLCASSFTGGMNTEAFFGQGTRLTVV.

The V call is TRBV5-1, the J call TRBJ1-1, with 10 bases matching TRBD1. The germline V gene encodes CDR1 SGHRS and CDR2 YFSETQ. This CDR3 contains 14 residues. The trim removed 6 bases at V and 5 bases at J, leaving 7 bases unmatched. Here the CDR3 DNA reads TGCGCCAGCACCCCGGGGACAGGGGAAACTGAAGCTTTCTTT. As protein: CASTPGTGETEAFF.

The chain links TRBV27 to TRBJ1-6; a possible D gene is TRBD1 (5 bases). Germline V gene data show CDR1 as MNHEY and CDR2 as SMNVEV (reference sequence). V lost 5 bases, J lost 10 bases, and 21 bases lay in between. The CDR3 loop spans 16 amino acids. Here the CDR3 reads CASSPSSGREESPLHF. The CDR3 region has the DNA TGTGCCAGCAGTCCATCGTCGGGCAGGGAAGAGTCACCCCTCCACTTT.

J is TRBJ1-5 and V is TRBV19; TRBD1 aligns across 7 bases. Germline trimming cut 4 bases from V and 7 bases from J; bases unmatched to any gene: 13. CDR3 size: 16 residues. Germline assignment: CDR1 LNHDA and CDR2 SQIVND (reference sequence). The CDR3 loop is CASSTYLTGPSQPQHF. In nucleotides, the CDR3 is TGTGCCAGTAGTACTTACCTGACAGGGCCGAGCCAGCCCCAGCATTTT.

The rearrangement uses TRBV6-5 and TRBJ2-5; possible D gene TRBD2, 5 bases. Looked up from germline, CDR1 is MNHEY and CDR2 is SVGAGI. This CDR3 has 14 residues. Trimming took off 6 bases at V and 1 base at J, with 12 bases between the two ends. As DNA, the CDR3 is TGTGCCAGCAGCCTTTTAGGACTCCAAGAGACCCAGTACTTC. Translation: CASSLLGLQETQYF.

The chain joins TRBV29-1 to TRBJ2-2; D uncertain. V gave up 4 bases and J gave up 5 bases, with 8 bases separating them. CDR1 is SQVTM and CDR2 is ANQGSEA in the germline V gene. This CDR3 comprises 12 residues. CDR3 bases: TGCAGCGTTGGGGCAGATACCGGGGAGCTGTTTTTT. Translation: CSVGADTGELFF.